The 25 T cell receptor beta chains below come from one sample, sequenced in a study of radiation and T cells in renal cell carcinoma. Noted time point: blood 4 weeks post-SBRT, at nephrectomy. Treatment reported: 15 Gy SBRT to primary tumor, nephrectomy 4 weeks later. The repertoire was sequenced with immunoSEQ multiplex PCR; TCRdb's copy has only in-frame clones and lacks some. Of about 76,000 clones listed, roughly nine tenths are singletons. The sample was blood, taken from a patient whose treatment included radiotherapy and nephrectomy. These receptors were obtained from a woman in her 70s with renal cell carcinoma.

The chain has TRBV16 and TRBJ1-5, with D hard to call. Trimming removed 1 base from V and 1 base from J, with 8 bases in between. CDR3 length: 15 residues. CDR1 is KGHSY, CDR2 FQNENV, per germline. The DNA for the CDR3 is TGTGCCAGCAGCCAATGGGGAGGGAGCAATCAGCCCCAGCATTTT. It encodes CASSQWGGSNQPQHF.

The chain uses TRBV7-9 and TRBJ1-3; D remains unclear. CDR3 length equals 12 residues. Germline V gene data show CDR1 as SEHNR and CDR2 as FQNEAQ (reference sequence). With 6 bases removed from V and 8 bases from J, the gap between germline ends came to 11 bases. This CDR3 reads CASRSRRDTIYF. The DNA of the CDR3 is TGTGCCAGCAGGTCCCGTAGGGACACCATATATTTT.

V usage is TRBV5-4 and J usage is TRBJ2-1, with 10 bases identical to TRBD1. Losses at the gene ends were 2 bases for V and 4 bases for J; bases not matched to a gene: 3. This CDR3 comprises 15 residues. Germline CDR1 is SGHNT and CDR2 is YYREEE (reference sequence). CDR3 sequence (DNA): TGTGCCAGCAGCTTACGACAGGGGGCATACAATGAGCAGTTCTTC. It is translated as CASSLRQGAYNEQFF.

In this sample, this clone turned up a few times. Other nucleotide sequences in the sample specify the same CDR3. The chain employs TRBV18 and TRBJ2-5, with D unresolved. The CDR3 is 11 amino acids. The germline V gene has CDR1 KGHSH and CDR2 LQKENI. The V gene lost 3 bases and the J gene lost 4 bases, with 3 bases spanning the gap. DNA for the CDR3: TGTGCCAGCTCACCGGGAGAGACCCAGTACTTC. Amino acid sequence: CASSPGETQYF.

The genes are TRBV19 and TRBJ2-2; tentatively, D is TRBD1 (5 bases). The CDR3 totals 14 residues. The V gene's germline CDR1 is LNHDA and CDR2 SQIVND (reference sequence). The V end lost 5 bases, the J end lost 0 bases, and 7 bases lay between the germline ends. Written as DNA, the CDR3 is TGTGCCAGTAGTCAACAGGCGAACACCGGGGAGCTGTTTTTT. Translation: CASSQQANTGELFF. Drawing the rest from reference TRBV19 and TRBJ2-2, the complete variable domain is DGGITQSPKYLFRKEGQNVTLSCEQNLNHDAMYWYRQDPGQGLRLIYYSQIVNDFQKGDIAEGYSVSREKKESFPLTVTSAQKNPTAFYLCASSQQANTGELFFGEGSRLTVL.

This chain connects TRBV30 to TRBJ2-5; D is ambiguous. CDR1 GTSNPN and CDR2 SVGIG come from the germline V gene (reference sequence). The CDR3 runs to 11 residues. V was cut by 2 bases and J by 4 bases, with 5 bases left in between. The CDR3 sequence: CAWSPRETQYF. The CDR3 region has the DNA TGTGCCTGGAGTCCCCGAGAGACCCAGTACTTC.

The chain couples TRBV6-5 to TRBJ2-1, with 9 bases aligning to TRBD2. V dropped 2 bases and J dropped 7; count of bases not matched to a gene: 9. Germline lookup yields CDR1 MNHEY and CDR2 SVGAGI. The CDR3 contains 16 residues. CDR3 region: CASSYGRGGAMNEQFF. The CDR3 DNA reads as TGTGCCAGCAGTTACGGGCGCGGGGGGGCAATGAATGAGCAGTTCTTC.

J is TRBJ1-3 and V is TRBV11-2; D is uncertain. Germline V gene lookup returns CDR1 SGHAT and CDR2 FQNNGV. V shed 6 bases and J shed 3 bases, with 15 bases lying between them. This CDR3 is built from 15 residues. The CDR3 sequence: CASSQRVGSGNTIYF. In DNA form, the CDR3 reads TGTGCCAGCAGTCAAAGGGTAGGAAGTGGAAACACCATATATTTT.

In its sample, this clone was seen once. V and J are TRBV5-8 and TRBJ2-5; a possible D gene is TRBD1 (6 bases). This CDR3 contains 13 residues. Germline CDR1 and CDR2: SGHTS and YDEGEE. Trimming shortened V by 1 base and J by 5 bases, and 9 bases separated the two germline ends. The DNA for the CDR3 is TGTGCCAGCAGCTTGCAGGGGCATGAGACCCAGTACTTC. Translating gives CASSLQGHETQYF.

The V and J genes are TRBV5-1 and TRBJ2-1; D may be TRBD1 or TRBD2 (5 bases each). Trimming removed 1 base at V and 5 bases at J, with 10 bases between. Germline V gene data show CDR1 as SGHRS and CDR2 as YFSETQ. CDR3 length: 14 residues. The CDR3 region is CASSLTGPHNEQFF. As DNA, the CDR3 is TGCGCCAGCAGCTTGACGGGACCCCACAATGAGCAGTTCTTC.

The chain has TRBV5-4 and TRBJ2-2, with 8 bases lining up with TRBD2. Per the germline V gene, CDR1 is SGHNT and CDR2 is YYREEE (reference sequence). The trim removed 2 bases at V and 0 bases at J, leaving 6 bases unmatched. CDR3 length: 17 residues. As DNA, the CDR3 is TGTGCCAGCAGCTTCGGCGGGGGGTTCCCGAACACCGGGGAGCTGTTTTTT. Amino acids: CASSFGGGFPNTGELFF.

V gene TRBV6-1 combines with J gene TRBJ1-5; D is undetermined. Between the trimmed V and J ends, which lost 3 bases and 1 base, there was a span of 10 bases. CDR3 length: 15 amino acids. CDR1 is MNHNS, CDR2 SASEGT, per germline. CDR3 in amino acids: CASSDGLQSNQPQHF. The DNA for the CDR3 is TGTGCCAGCAGTGACGGGTTGCAGAGCAATCAGCCCCAGCATTTT.

This chain uses TRBV7-9 with TRBJ1-4, with TRBD1 as a possible D gene (6 bases). CDR3 size: 16 residues. V lost 2 bases and J 4 bases, leaving 14 bases between the germline ends. The germline V gene has CDR1 SEHNR and CDR2 FQNEAQ (reference sequence). In DNA, the CDR3 is TGTGCCAGCAGCTTATTTTCGGACAGTCTTAATGAAAAACTGTTTTTT. Protein product: CASSLFSDSLNEKLFF.

This clone has just one count. This chain connects TRBV2 to TRBJ2-5; D is uncertain. Between the trimmed V and J ends, which lost 8 bases and 1 base, there was a span of 8 bases. The CDR3 is 12 residues long. The V gene's germline CDR1 is SNHLY and CDR2 FYNNEI. The CDR3 bases are TGTGCCAGCTGGCCTGGCCAAGAGACCCAGTACTTC. Protein: CASWPGQETQYF.

This clone was picked up one time. V gene TRBV6-1 combines with J gene TRBJ2-2, with D maybe TRBD2 (5 bases). V shed 1 base and J shed 3 bases, with 6 bases lying between them. The CDR3 sequence is 14 residues long. Looked up from germline, CDR1 is MNHNS and CDR2 is SASEGT. CDR3 nucleotides: TGTGCCAGCAGTGAAGGAGGGTACACCGGGGAGCTGTTTTTT. Amino acids: CASSEGGYTGELFF.

The chain joins TRBV7-2 to TRBJ2-1; D is perhaps TRBD1 (6 bases). CDR1 and CDR2 from the germline V gene are SGHTA and FQGNSA. The CDR3 runs 15 residues. V gave up 5 bases and J gave up 4 bases, with 15 bases separating them. In DNA, the CDR3 is TGTGCCAGCAGCCCCGACAGGAAGAAGTACAATGAGCAGTTCTTC. This gives the protein CASSPDRKKYNEQFF. The variable domain in full, completed from reference TRBV7-2 and TRBJ2-1, reads GAGVSQSPSNKVTEKGKDVELRCDPISGHTALYWYRQSLGQGLEFLIYFQGNSAPDKSGLPSDRFSAERTGGSVSTLTIQRTQQEDSAVYLCASSPDRKKYNEQFFGPGTRLTVL.

The rearrangement uses TRBV23-1 and TRBJ1-6, with TRBD1 matching over 7 bases. TRBV23-1 is known as an ORF, though its function is uncertain. V lost 3 bases to trimming and J lost 3 bases; unmatched junction nucleotides: 17. This CDR3 comprises 20 residues. The CDR3 nucleotides read TGCGCCAGCAGTCATTCCCACCTCACCCAGACAGGGCTCTATAATTCACCCCTCCACTTT. Its translation is CASSHSHLTQTGLYNSPLHF.

The chain employs TRBV7-2 and TRBJ2-2; TRBD2 matches 7 bases. The length of the CDR3 is 15 residues. V trimming: 8 bases; J trimming: 1 base; junction bases outside the gene matches: 7. The germline V gene encodes CDR1 SGHTA and CDR2 FQGNSA. CDR3 in DNA: TGTGCCAGCCGAAGGGGCGGGGGGAACACCGGGGAGCTGTTTTTT. Amino acid sequence: CASRRGGGNTGELFF.

Here the CDR3 DNA reads TGTGCCAGCGCTTTAGCGGGGGCCACAGATACGCAGTATTTT. It codes for CASALAGATDTQYF. The chain carries TRBV6-4 and TRBJ2-3, with TRBD2 matching 9 bases. CDR1 and CDR2 from the germline V gene are MRHNA and SNTAGT. The CDR3 runs to 14 residues. After removal of 8 bases from V and 2 bases from J, the junction contained 5 bases not matched to a gene.

The chain employs TRBV7-9 and TRBJ2-3; 7 bases fit TRBD2. This CDR3 is 17 amino acids long. Germline V lookup: CDR1 SEHNR, CDR2 FQNEAQ (reference sequence). The ends lost 4 bases at V and 2 bases at J; junction bases unmatched: 12. This chain's CDR3 is CASSSPPGGRTTDTQYF. CDR3 nucleotides: TGTGCCAGCAGCTCCCCCCCGGGGGGAAGGACCACAGATACGCAGTATTTT.

The chain carries TRBV9 and TRBJ2-5; 8 bases agree with TRBD2. The CDR3 consists of 14 residues. After removal of 3 bases from V and 5 bases from J, the junction contained 6 bases not matched to a gene. Germline CDR1 is SGDLS and CDR2 is YYNGEE. CDR3 nucleotides: TGTGCCAGCAGCGCCGGGGGGGCCGTGGAGACCCAGTACTTC. It yields the protein CASSAGGAVETQYF.

V is TRBV7-2 and J is TRBJ2-3; D not resolved. The length of the CDR3 is 15 residues. V gave up 2 bases and J gave up 0 bases, with 9 bases separating them. The germline gives CDR1 SGHTA, CDR2 FQGNSA. The CDR3 bases are TGTGCCAGCAGCTTAAGCTCAGCTAGCACAGATACGCAGTATTTT. As protein: CASSLSSASTDTQYF.

This chain links TRBV6-4 with TRBJ2-3; D remains ambiguous. The ends were cut back, 0 bases at V and 1 base at J, with 8 bases in the middle. The germline gives CDR1 MRHNA, CDR2 SNTAGT. The CDR3 totals 15 residues. The CDR3 region has the DNA TGTGCCAGCAGTGACTCAGGTCAAGGCACAGATACGCAGTATTTT. It codes for CASSDSGQGTDTQYF.

The chain uses TRBV9 and TRBJ2-6; D gene unclear. This CDR3 comprises 14 residues. V shed 1 base and J shed 3 bases, with 5 bases lying between them. Germline assignment: CDR1 SGDLS and CDR2 YYNGEE. CDR3 amino acids: CASSVTGGANVLTF. In DNA, the CDR3 is TGTGCCAGCAGCGTAACGGGTGGGGCCAACGTCCTGACTTTC. Full variable domain (rest looked up from reference TRBV9 and TRBJ2-6): DSGVTQTPKHLITATGQRVTLRCSPRSGDLSVYWYQQSLDQGLQFLIQYYNGEERAKGNILERFSAQQFPDLHSELNLSSLELGDSALYFCASSVTGGANVLTFGAGSRLTVL.

The V gene is TRBV20-1, the J gene TRBJ2-5; D remains ambiguous. Germline CDR1 is DFQATT and CDR2 is SNEGSKA (reference sequence). This CDR3 is 9 amino acids long. The chain's CDR3 is CSGEKTQYF. Here the CDR3 DNA reads TGCAGCGGAGAGAAGACCCAGTACTTC.